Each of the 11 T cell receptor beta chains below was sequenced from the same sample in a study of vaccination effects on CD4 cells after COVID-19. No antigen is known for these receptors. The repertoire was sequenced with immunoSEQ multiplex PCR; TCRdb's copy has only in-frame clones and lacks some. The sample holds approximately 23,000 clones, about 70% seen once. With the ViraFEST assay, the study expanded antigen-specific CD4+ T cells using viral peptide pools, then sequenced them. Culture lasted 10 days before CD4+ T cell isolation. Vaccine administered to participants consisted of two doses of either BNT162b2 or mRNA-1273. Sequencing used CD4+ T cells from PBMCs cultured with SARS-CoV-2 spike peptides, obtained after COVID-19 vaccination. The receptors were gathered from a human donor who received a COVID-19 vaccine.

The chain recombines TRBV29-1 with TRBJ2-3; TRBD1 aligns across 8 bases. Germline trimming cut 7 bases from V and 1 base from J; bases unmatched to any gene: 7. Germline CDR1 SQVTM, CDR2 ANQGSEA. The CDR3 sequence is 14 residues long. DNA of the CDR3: TGCAGCGCCCCAGGGGGCTTGGGCACAGATACGCAGTATTTT. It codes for CSAPGGLGTDTQYF.

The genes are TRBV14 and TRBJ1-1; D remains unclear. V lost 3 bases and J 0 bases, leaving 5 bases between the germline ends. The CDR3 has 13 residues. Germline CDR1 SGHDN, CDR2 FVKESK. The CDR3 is CASSHGLNTEAFF. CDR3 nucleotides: TGTGCCAGCAGCCACGGACTGAACACTGAAGCTTTCTTT.

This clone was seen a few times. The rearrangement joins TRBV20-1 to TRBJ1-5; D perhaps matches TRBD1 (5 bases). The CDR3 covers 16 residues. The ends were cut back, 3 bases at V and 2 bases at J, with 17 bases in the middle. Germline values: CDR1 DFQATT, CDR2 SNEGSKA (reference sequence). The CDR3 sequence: CSASIGTSAGNQPQHF. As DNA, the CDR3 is TGCAGTGCTAGTATAGGGACGAGCGCCGGCAATCAGCCCCAGCATTTT.

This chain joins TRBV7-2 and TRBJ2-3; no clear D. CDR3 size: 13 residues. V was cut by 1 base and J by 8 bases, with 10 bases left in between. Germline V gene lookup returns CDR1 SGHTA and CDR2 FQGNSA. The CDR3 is CASSLDWSATQYF. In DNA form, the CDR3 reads TGTGCCAGCAGCTTAGATTGGTCAGCTACGCAGTATTTT.

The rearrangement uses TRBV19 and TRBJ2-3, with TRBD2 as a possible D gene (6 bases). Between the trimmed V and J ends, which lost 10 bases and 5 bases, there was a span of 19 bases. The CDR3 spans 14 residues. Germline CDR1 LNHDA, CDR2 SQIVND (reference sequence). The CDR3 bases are TGTGCCACTGCGCGGGGCTCGAACGAAGATACGCAGTATTTT. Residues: CATARGSNEDTQYF. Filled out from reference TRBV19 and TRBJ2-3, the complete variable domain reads DGGITQSPKYLFRKEGQNVTLSCEQNLNHDAMYWYRQDPGQGLRLIYYSQIVNDFQKGDIAEGYSVSREKKESFPLTVTSAQKNPTAFYLCATARGSNEDTQYFGPGTRLTVL.

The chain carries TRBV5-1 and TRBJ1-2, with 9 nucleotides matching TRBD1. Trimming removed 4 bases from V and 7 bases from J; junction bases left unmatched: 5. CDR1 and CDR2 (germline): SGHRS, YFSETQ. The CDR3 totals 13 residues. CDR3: CASSGTGSGGYTF. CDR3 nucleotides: TGCGCCAGCAGCGGGACAGGGTCCGGTGGCTACACCTTC.

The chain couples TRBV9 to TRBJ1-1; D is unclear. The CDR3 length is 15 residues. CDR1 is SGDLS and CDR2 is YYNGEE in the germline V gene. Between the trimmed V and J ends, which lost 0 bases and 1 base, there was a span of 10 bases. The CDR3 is CASSVALQTNTEAFF. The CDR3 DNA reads TGTGCCAGCAGCGTAGCTTTGCAGACGAACACTGAAGCTTTCTTT.

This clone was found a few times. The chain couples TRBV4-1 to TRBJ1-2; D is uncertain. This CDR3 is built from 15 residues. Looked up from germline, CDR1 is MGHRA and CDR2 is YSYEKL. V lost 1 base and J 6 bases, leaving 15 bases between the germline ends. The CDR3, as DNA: TGCGCCAGCAGCCAAGGGCCGGGGTGGAAGGATGGCTACACCTTC. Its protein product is CASSQGPGWKDGYTF.

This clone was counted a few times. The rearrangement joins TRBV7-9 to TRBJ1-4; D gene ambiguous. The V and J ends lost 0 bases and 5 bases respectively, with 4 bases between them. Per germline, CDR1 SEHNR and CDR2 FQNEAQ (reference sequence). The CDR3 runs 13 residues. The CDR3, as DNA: TGTGCCAGCAGCTTAGCCGGGAATGAAAAACTGTTTTTT. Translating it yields CASSLAGNEKLFF.

The CDR3 sequence: CASQGVRRGYGYTF. DNA of the CDR3: TGTGCCAGCCAGGGTGTAAGACGTGGATATGGCTACACCTTC. This chain uses TRBV2 with TRBJ1-2, with D perhaps matching TRBD1 (5 bases). The CDR3 spans 14 residues. The germline V and J ends were trimmed by 8 bases and 5 bases, with 18 bases remaining between them. Germline loops: CDR1 SNHLY, CDR2 FYNNEI.

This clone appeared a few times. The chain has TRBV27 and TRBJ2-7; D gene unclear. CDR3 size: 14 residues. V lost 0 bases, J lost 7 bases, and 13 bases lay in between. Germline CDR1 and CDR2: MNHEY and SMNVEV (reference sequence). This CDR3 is CASSLSGTVVEQYF. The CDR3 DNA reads TGTGCCAGCAGTTTATCAGGTACTGTGGTGGAGCAGTACTTC.